This is a list of T cell receptor beta chains from one sample in a study of blood T cell repertoires in COVID-19. Only in-frame clones appear in the TCRdb table, and some are missing; sequencing was by immunoSEQ multiplex PCR. The sample consists of 250,000 to 400,000 clones, roughly 89% of them appearing once. The sample was PBMCs or T cells enriched from blood (not recorded which). These TCRs come from a man aged 55-75 years who had recovered from COVID-19. The CDR3 runs from the conserved cysteine through the conserved F or W. The order of the fields is CDR3 length, V gene, CDR3 protein.

len: 16; v_gene: TRBV9; CDR3aa: CASSVISGSNTGELFF
len: 14; v_gene: TRBV24-1; CDR3aa: CATSGGGRDYGYTF
len: 14; v_gene: TRBV28; CDR3aa: CASSPQRAGEKLFF
len: 15; v_gene: TRBV18; CDR3aa: CASSQRTGGTDTQYF
len: 15; v_gene: TRBV15; CDR3aa: CATSRVGLGTGELFF
len: 15; v_gene: TRBV6-5; CDR3aa: CASSLTPTVGNTIYF
len: 14; v_gene: TRBV19; CDR3aa: CASSADYYTGELFF
len: 14; v_gene: TRBV28; CDR3aa: CASHFQRGSYEQYF
len: 17; v_gene: TRBV18; CDR3aa: CASSPLSGVSNTGELFF
len: 14; v_gene: TRBV28; CDR3aa: CASSLRQGRAEQYF
len: 15; v_gene: TRBV11-3; CDR3aa: CASSQRSGSAHEQYF
len: 13; v_gene: TRBV24-1; CDR3aa: CATSAQGPNEQYF
len: 15; v_gene: TRBV11-3; CDR3aa: CASSFQGLSTDTQYF
len: 16; v_gene: TRBV7-3; CDR3aa: CASSLGTSGSTDTQYF
len: 15; v_gene: TRBV6-5; CDR3aa: CASREMAGANEKLFF
len: 15; v_gene: TRBV10-3; CDR3aa: CATRGGRGIQETQYF
len: 13; v_gene: TRBV18; CDR3aa: CASSPPSRGTIYF
len: 17; v_gene: TRBV7-2; CDR3aa: CASSLVPSGISTDTQYF
len: 14; v_gene: TRBV9; CDR3aa: CASSVASGYNEQFF
len: 17; v_gene: TRBV4-2; CDR3aa: CASSQSGRAANTGELFF
len: 17; v_gene: TRBV5-5; CDR3aa: CASSFRLAVGYTDTQYF
len: 15; v_gene: TRBV6-2/TRBV6-3; CDR3aa: CASSLRGTANTEAFF
len: 11; v_gene: TRBV28; CDR3aa: CASSLGGGYTF
len: 16; v_gene: TRBV11-2; CDR3aa: CASSLAPDRGWEKLFF
len: 15; v_gene: TRBV6-5; CDR3aa: CASRQPSGRGGELFF
len: 11; v_gene: TRBV4-2; CDR3aa: CASSEFYGYTF
len: 13; v_gene: TRBV7-3; CDR3aa: CASSYQGNGELFF
len: 14; v_gene: TRBV30; CDR3aa: CASDTSGSGNEQFF
len: 14; v_gene: TRBV9; CDR3aa: CASKSGTQYNEQFF
len: 16; v_gene: TRBV5-1; CDR3aa: CASTSSWGGLTDTQYF
len: 13; v_gene: TRBV6-5; CDR3aa: CASSLQGNTEAFF
len: 15; v_gene: TRBV24-1; CDR3aa: CATSDNVGRTDTQYF
len: 15; v_gene: TRBV2; CDR3aa: CASSKRQGAGYEQYF
len: 16; v_gene: TRBV3-1/TRBV3-2; CDR3aa: CASSQVRTVRADTQYF
len: 14; v_gene: TRBV11-1; CDR3aa: CASSRQGVNNEQFF
len: 15; v_gene: TRBV5-1; CDR3aa: CASGLLSGTFDEQYF
len: 14; v_gene: TRBV7-8; CDR3aa: CASSLARGNYGYTF
len: 15; v_gene: TRBV9; CDR3aa: CASSDQEVQGAGQFF
len: 14; v_gene: TRBV5-1; CDR3aa: CASSAGLSNTEAFF
len: 15; v_gene: TRBV7-9; CDR3aa: CASSSQVGHSYEQYF